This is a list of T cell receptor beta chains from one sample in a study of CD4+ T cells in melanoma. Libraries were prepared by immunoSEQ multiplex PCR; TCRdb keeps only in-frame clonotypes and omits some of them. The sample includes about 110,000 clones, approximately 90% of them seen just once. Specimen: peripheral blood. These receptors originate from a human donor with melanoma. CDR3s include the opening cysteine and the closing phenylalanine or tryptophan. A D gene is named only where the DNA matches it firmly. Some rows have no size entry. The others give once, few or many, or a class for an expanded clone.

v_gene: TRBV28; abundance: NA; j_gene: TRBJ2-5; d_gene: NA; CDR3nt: TGTGCCAGCAGTTTATCCGGAAGGCCCGAGACCCAGTACTTC; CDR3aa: CASSLSGRPETQYF
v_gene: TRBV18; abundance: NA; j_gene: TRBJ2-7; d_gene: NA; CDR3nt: TGTGCCAGCTCACGGTCAGGGTACGAGCAGTACTTC; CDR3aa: CASSRSGYEQYF
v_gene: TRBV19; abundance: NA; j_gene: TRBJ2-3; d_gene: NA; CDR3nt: TGTGCCAGTAGTCTCCAGGGTTGGGGCACAGATACGCAGTATTTT; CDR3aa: CASSLQGWGTDTQYF
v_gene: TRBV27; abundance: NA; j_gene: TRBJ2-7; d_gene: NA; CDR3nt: TGTGCCAGCGGCGAGACCTCCTACGAGCAGTACTTC; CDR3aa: CASGETSYEQYF
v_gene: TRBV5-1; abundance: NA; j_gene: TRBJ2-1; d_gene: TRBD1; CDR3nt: TGCGCCAGCAGCTTGGACGGACAGGGGTACAATGAGCAGTTCTTC; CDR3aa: CASSLDGQGYNEQFF
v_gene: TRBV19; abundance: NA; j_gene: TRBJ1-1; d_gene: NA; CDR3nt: TGTGCCAGTAGTATAGACCCGGGGGGCAGTTTAACTGAAGCTTTCTTT; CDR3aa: CASSIDPGGSLTEAFF
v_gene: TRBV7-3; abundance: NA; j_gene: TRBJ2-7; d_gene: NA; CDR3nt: TGTGCCAGCAGCTTACACGGAGGCGAGCAGTACTTC; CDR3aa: CASSLHGGEQYF
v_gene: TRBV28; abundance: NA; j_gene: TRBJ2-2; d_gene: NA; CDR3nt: TGTGCCAGCAGTTTTGGCAGCACCGGGGAGCTGTTTTTT; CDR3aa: CASSFGSTGELFF
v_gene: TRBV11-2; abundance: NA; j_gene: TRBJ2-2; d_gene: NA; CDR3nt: TGTGCCAGCAGCTTAGCCAGCGGCGGGACCGGGGAGCTGTTTTTT; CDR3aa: CASSLASGGTGELFF
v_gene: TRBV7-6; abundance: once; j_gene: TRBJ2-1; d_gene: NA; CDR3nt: TGTGCCAGCAGCTTCAACTCGGGGGGCGGGGATGAGCAGTTCTTC; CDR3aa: CASSFNSGGGDEQFF
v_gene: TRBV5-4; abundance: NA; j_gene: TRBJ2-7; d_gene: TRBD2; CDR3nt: TGTGCCAGCAGCTTAGCGGGGGCAGACGAGCAGTACTTC; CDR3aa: CASSLAGADEQYF
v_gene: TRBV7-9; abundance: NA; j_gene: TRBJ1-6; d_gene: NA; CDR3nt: TGTGCCAGCAAGGACCCCGACTGGGTAAATTCACCCCTCCACTTT; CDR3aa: CASKDPDWVNSPLHF
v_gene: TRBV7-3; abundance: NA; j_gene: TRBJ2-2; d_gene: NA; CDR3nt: TGTGCCAGCAGCTCCGTGGCGGTGGGGCAGTTAGGTCCGGGGGAGCTGTTTTTT; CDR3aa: CASSSVAVGQLGPGELFF
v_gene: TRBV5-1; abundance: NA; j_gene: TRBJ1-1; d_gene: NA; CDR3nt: TGCGCCAGCAGCGCCGGGACTCCGGGAACTGAAGCTTTCTTT; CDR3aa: CASSAGTPGTEAFF
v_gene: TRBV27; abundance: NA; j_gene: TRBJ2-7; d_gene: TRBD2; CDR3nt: TGTGCCAGCAGCCTCTACCCGGGAGGGGTCTACGAGCAGTACTTC; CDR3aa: CASSLYPGGVYEQYF
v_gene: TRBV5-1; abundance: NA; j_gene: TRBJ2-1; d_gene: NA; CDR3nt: TGCGCCAGCAGCCCCGTCCTTCAACGCTACAATGAGCAGTTCTTC; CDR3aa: CASSPVLQRYNEQFF
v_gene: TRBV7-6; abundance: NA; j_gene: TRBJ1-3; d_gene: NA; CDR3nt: TGTGCCAGCAGCTTAGTGGCCAGCCAGCTGTCTGGAAACACCATATATTTT; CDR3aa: CASSLVASQLSGNTIYF
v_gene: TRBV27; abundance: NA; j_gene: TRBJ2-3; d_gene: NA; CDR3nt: TGTGCCAGCAGTTTATCCACAGTGGGCGATACGCAGTATTTT; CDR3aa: CASSLSTVGDTQYF
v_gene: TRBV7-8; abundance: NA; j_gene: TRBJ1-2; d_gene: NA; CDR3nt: TGTGCCAGCAGCTTAGCGGGGTACGGCGGCTATGGCTACACCTTC; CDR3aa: CASSLAGYGGYGYTF
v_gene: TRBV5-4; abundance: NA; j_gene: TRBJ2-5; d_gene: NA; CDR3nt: TGTGCCAGCAGCTCTCCTTCGACAGGAATAGAGACCCAGTACTTC; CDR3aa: CASSSPSTGIETQYF
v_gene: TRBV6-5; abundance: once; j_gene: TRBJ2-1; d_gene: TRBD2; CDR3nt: TGTGCCAGCAGAGTGAGCGGGGGAAGGAATGAGCAGTTCTTC; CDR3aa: CASRVSGGRNEQFF
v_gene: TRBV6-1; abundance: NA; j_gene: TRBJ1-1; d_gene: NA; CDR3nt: TGTGCCAGCAGTGAAGCCACGGCTGCAGGGTGGGGAGGCGCTGAAGCTTTCTTT; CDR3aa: CASSEATAAGWGGAEAFF
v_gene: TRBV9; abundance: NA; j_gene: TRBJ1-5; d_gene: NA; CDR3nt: TGTGCCAGCAGCCCCGGGGGGCAGGGTCAGCCCCAGCATTTT; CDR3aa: CASSPGGQGQPQHF
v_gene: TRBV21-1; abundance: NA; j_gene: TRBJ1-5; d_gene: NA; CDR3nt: TGTGCCAGCAGCCAGGCGGTTAATCAGCCCCAGCATTTT; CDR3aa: CASSQAVNQPQHF
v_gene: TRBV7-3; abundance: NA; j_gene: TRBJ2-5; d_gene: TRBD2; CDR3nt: TGTGCCAGCAGCTCCTCTGCGGGGGGGGGAGAGACCCAGTACTTC; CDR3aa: CASSSSAGGGETQYF
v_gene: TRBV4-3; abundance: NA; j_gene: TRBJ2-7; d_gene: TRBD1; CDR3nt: TGCGCCAGCAGCCGACGGGACAGGGGTTTCGAGCAGTACTTC; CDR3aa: CASSRRDRGFEQYF
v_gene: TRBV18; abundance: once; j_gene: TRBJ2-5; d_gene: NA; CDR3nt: TGTGCCAGCTCACCGTTCCTTTATGAGACCCAGTACTTC; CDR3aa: CASSPFLYETQYF
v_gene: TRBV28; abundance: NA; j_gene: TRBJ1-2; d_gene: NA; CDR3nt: TGTGCCAGCAGTTTTCGGTCTACTTTTGGCTACACCTTC; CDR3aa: CASSFRSTFGYTF
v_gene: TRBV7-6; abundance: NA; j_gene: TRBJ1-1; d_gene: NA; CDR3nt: TGTGCCAGCAGCTTAGGACACAGGAACACTGAAGCTTTCTTT; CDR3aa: CASSLGHRNTEAFF
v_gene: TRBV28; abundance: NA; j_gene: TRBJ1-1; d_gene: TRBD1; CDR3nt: TGTGCCAGCAGCCCAGGGGGGGGGATGAACACTGAAGCTTTCTTT; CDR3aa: CASSPGGGMNTEAFF
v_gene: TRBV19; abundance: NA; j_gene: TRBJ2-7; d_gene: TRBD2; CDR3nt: TGTGCCACCCGAACTACTGCGGGAGATCGTCATCGGGAGCAGTACTTC; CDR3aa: CATRTTAGDRHREQYF
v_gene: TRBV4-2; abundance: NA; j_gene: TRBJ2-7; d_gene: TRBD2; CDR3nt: TGTGCCAGCAGCCAGCTAGCGGGAGAGGCCTACGAGCAGTACTTC; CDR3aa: CASSQLAGEAYEQYF
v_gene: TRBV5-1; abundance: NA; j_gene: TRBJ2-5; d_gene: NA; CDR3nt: TGCGCCAGCCGCCTGGAAGGCCTAGCGTGGGAGACCCAGTACTTC; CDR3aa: CASRLEGLAWETQYF
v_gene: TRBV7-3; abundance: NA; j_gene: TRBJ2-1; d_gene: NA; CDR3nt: TGTGCCAGCAGCTTGGGGACCTACAATGAGCAGTTCTTC; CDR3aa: CASSLGTYNEQFF
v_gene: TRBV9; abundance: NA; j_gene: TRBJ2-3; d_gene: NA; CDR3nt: TGTGCCAGCAGCCGACTGCGGACTAGCACAGATACGCAGTATTTT; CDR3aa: CASSRLRTSTDTQYF
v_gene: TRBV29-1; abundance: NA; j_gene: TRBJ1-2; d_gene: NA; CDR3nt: TGCAGCGTTGACGCCAGGGACACGTTGGGCTACACCTTC; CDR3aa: CSVDARDTLGYTF
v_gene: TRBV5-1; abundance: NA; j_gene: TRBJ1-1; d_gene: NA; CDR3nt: TGCGCCAGCAGTTTGGCAGGCACGAACACTGAAGCTTTCTTT; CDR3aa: CASSLAGTNTEAFF
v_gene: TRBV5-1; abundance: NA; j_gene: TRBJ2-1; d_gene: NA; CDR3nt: TGCGCCAGCAGCTTGGATCGAGCTAGCTCCTACAATGAGCAGTTCTTC; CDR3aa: CASSLDRASSYNEQFF
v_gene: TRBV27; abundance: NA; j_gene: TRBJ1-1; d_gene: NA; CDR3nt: TGTGCCAGCAGTAGAGCTGGGGGCAATGAAGCTTTCTTT; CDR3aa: CASSRAGGNEAFF
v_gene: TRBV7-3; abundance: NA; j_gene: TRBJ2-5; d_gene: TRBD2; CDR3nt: TGTGCCAGCAGCTTAATGAGTCGCGGGAGGGCACAAGAGACCCAGTACTTC; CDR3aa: CASSLMSRGRAQETQYF
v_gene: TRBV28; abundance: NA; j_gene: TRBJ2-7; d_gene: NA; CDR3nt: TGTGCCAGCAGCCCCTCATTACAGGGCCACGAGCAGTACTTC; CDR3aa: CASSPSLQGHEQYF
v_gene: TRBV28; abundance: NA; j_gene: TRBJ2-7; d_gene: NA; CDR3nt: TGTGCCAGCAGTTTATCCCAAATCCCCTACGAGCAGTACTTC; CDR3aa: CASSLSQIPYEQYF
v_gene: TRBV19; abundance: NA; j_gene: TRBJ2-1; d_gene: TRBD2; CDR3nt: TGTGCCAGTAGCCGCGGGGGGGCCTTGAATGAGCAGTTCTTC; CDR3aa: CASSRGGALNEQFF
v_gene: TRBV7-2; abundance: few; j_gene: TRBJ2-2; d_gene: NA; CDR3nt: TGTGCCAGCAGCACCCGAGGCGGGACACATAACACCGGGGAGCTGTTTTTT; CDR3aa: CASSTRGGTHNTGELFF
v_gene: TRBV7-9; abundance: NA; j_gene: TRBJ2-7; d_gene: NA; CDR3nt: TGTGCCAGCAGCTCAAACTACGAGCAGTACTTC; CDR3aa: CASSSNYEQYF
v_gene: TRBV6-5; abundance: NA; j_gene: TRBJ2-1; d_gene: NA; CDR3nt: TGTGCCAGCAGTTACTACCGGGTGCCCAATGAGCAGTTCTTC; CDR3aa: CASSYYRVPNEQFF
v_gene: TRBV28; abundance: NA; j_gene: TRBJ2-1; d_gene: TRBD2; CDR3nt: TGTGCCAGCAGCAAGATCGGACTAGCGGGCGAGCAGTTCTTC; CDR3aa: CASSKIGLAGEQFF
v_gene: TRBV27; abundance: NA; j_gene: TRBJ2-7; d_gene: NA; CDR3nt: TGTGCCAGCAGTCCGTATCTCTCCGGGGGATCGGGAGAGCAGTACTTC; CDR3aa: CASSPYLSGGSGEQYF
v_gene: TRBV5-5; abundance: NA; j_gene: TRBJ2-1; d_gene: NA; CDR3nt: TGTGCCAGCGCGAGCTTAGGAGGCAGGGACACTGAAGAGCAGTTCTTC; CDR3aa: CASASLGGRDTEEQFF
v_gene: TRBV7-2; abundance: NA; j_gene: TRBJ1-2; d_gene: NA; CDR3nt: TGTGCCAGCAGCTTAGTTGCAGGCGCCTCTAACTATGGCTACACCTTC; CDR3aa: CASSLVAGASNYGYTF
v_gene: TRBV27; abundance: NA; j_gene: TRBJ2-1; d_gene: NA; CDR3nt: TGTGCCAGCAGCCCTAAGCGCGGGGCCTCCTACAATGAGCAGTTCTTC; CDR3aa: CASSPKRGASYNEQFF
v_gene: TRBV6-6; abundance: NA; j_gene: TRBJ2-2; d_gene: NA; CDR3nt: TGTGCCAGCAGTTCGGTCGGGGAGCTGTTTTTT; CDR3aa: CASSSVGELFF
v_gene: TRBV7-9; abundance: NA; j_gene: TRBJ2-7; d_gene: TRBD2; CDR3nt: TGTGCCAGCAGCTTCCACCCCGGACTAGCGGGACCCTACGAGCAGTACTTC; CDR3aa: CASSFHPGLAGPYEQYF
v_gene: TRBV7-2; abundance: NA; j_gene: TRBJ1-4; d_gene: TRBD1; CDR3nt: TGTGCCAGCAGCTTAGGCCCAGGGGGGAATGAAAAACTGTTTTTT; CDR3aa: CASSLGPGGNEKLFF
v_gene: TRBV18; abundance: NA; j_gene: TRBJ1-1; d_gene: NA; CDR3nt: TGTGCCAGCTCGGGCCTGGGGGAGGTCACTGAAGCTTTCTTT; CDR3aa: CASSGLGEVTEAFF